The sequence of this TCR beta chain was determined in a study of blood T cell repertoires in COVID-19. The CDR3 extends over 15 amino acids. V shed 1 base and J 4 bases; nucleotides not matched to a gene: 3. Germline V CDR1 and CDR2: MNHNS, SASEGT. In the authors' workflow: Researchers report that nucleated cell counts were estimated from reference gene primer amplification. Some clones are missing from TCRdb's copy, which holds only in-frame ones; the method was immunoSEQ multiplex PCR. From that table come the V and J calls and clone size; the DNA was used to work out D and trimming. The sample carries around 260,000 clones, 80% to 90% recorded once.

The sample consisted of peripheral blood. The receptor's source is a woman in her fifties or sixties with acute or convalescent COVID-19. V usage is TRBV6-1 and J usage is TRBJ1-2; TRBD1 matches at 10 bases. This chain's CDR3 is CASSEGQGAIYGYTF. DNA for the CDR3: TGTGCCAGCAGTGAAGGACAGGGGGCTATCTATGGCTACACCTTC.